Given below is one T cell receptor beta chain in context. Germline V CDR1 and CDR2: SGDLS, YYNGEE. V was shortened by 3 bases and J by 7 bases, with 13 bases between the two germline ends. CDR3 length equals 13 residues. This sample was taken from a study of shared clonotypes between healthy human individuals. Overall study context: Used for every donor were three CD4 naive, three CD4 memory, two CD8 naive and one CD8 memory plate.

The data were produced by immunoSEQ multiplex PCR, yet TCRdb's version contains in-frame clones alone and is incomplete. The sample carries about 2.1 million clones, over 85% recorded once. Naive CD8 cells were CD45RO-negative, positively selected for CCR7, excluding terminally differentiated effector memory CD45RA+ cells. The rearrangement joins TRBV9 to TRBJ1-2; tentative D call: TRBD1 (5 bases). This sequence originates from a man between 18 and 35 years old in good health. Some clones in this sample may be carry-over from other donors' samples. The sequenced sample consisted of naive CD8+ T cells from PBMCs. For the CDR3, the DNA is TGTGCCAGCAGCGCTGACAGAAACGGTGGCTACACCTTC. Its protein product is CASSADRNGGYTF.